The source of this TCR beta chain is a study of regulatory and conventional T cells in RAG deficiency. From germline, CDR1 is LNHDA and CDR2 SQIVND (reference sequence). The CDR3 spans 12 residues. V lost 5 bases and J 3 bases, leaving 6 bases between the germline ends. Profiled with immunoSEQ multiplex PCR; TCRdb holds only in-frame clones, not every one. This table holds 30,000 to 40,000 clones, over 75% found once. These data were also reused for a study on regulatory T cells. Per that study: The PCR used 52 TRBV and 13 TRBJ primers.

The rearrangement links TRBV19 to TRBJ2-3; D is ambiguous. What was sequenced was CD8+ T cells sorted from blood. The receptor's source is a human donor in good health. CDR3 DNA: TGTGCCAGTAGTCCACAGACAGATACGCAGTATTTT. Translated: CASSPQTDTQYF. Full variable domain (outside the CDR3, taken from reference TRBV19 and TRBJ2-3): DGGITQSPKYLFRKEGQNVTLSCEQNLNHDAMYWYRQDPGQGLRLIYYSQIVNDFQKGDIAEGYSVSREKKESFPLTVTSAQKNPTAFYLCASSPQTDTQYFGPGTRLTVL.